What follows are 8 T cell receptor beta chains derived from one specimen sequenced in a study of shared clonotypes between healthy human individuals. Positive CCR7 selection of CD45RO-negative cells yielded the naive CD8 cells, and terminally differentiated effector memory CD45RA+ cells were excluded. Sequencing was performed with immunoSEQ multiplex PCR; in TCRdb, only in-frame clones are kept and a portion is missing. In the table there are about 2.1 million clones, about 93% of which are singletons. The sequenced sample was naive CD8+ T cells from PBMCs. Every receptor here comes from a man between 18 and 29 years old in good health. Some clones in this sample may be carry-over from other donors' samples.

J is TRBJ1-2 and V is TRBV7-8; 9 nucleotides agree with TRBD1. CDR3 length: 14 residues. Per the germline V gene, CDR1 is SGHVS and CDR2 is FQNEAQ. The junction had 1 base not matched to a gene; V was cut back by 1 base and J by 4 bases. The CDR3 protein is CASSLVTGGYGYTF. The CDR3 nucleotides read TGTGCCAGCAGCTTAGTGACAGGGGGCTATGGCTACACCTTC.

Details on this clone: Sequence at one end of the junction differs from germline and may be a read error. The V gene is TRBV30, the J gene TRBJ2-7; 9 bases fit TRBD1. The CDR3 is 13 residues long. Germline-derived CDR1 and CDR2 are GTSNPN and SVGIG (reference sequence). As DNA, the CDR3 is TGTGCCTGGAGAGAGGCCCGCCGGGACAGGGTGAACTTC. This sequence encodes CAWREARRDRVNF.

V usage is TRBV19 and J usage is TRBJ2-1; 9 bases line up with TRBD2. J was trimmed by 0 bases and V by 0 bases; bases with no gene match: 6. CDR3 length: 18 residues. CDR1 is LNHDA, CDR2 SQIVND, per germline (reference sequence). CDR3 amino acids: CASSIDRASGNSYNEQFF. CDR3 bases: TGTGCCAGTAGTATAGATAGGGCTAGCGGGAACTCCTACAATGAGCAGTTCTTC.

The genes are TRBV29-1 and TRBJ2-7; D is unclear. From germline, CDR1 is SQVTM and CDR2 ANQGSEA. V lost 0 bases and J 1 base, leaving 13 bases between the germline ends. The length of the CDR3 is 15 residues. CDR3 in amino acids: CSVEDLASGSYEQYF. In nucleotides, the CDR3 is TGCAGCGTTGAAGATCTGGCCTCGGGTTCCTACGAGCAGTACTTC.

The rearrangement uses TRBV9 and TRBJ2-3, with 10 bases fitting TRBD2. The V gene's germline CDR1 is SGDLS and CDR2 YYNGEE. The length of the CDR3 is 17 residues. V shed 3 bases, J shed 4 bases, and the junction held 11 bases outside the gene matches. In DNA form, the CDR3 reads TGTGCCAGCAGCGCCGCCTCAGCGGGAGGGCCGTCAGATACGCAGTATTTT. It specifies CASSAASAGGPSDTQYF.

This clone was seen just once. This chain connects TRBV9 to TRBJ2-1; 8 bases are a match to TRBD2. V trimming: 4 bases; J trimming: 5 bases; junction bases outside the gene matches: 11. CDR1 is SGDLS and CDR2 is YYNGEE in the germline V gene. CDR3 size: 16 residues. CDR3 in amino acids: CASSSRLAQPHNEQFF. CDR3 DNA: TGTGCCAGCAGCTCACGACTAGCGCAACCCCACAATGAGCAGTTCTTC. The full variable domain, with the rest looked up from reference TRBV9 and TRBJ2-1, is DSGVTQTPKHLITATGQRVTLRCSPRSGDLSVYWYQQSLDQGLQFLIQYYNGEERAKGNILERFSAQQFPDLHSELNLSSLELGDSALYFCASSSRLAQPHNEQFFGPGTRLTVL.

This chain links TRBV7-2 with TRBJ2-2; TRBD2 matches at 8 bases. After removal of 5 bases from V and 0 bases from J, the junction contained 11 bases not matched to a gene. Germline V gene data show CDR1 as SGHTA and CDR2 as FQGNSA. The CDR3 runs 18 residues. The CDR3 nucleotides read TGTGCCAGCAGCGACCAAAGCGGGAGAGCCCCGAACACCGGGGAGCTGTTTTTT. It translates to CASSDQSGRAPNTGELFF.

This chain connects TRBV25-1 to TRBJ1-2; D uncertain. Germline assignment: CDR1 MGHDK and CDR2 SYGVNS. The CDR3 runs 12 residues. V dropped 3 bases and J dropped 5 bases, with 7 bases sitting between them. CDR3 region: CASSDGWYGYTF. In DNA, the CDR3 is TGTGCCAGCAGTGACGGCTGGTATGGCTACACCTTC.